Sequencing of this T cell receptor beta chain was carried out in a study of blood T cells in healthy people across ages. Alongside a J-beta primer mix, a sample-barcoded 5' primer served in a second PCR lasting about 7 to 11 cycles. One entry per CDR3 protein results from TCRdb running MiXCR on the 5' RACE reads. The data contain 800,000 or so distinct CDR3 sequences, approximately 25% of them singletons. The CDR3 loop spans 14 amino acids. Trimming took off 5 bases at V and 2 bases at J, with 12 bases between the two ends. These data are also associated with another study on T cells of mothers and their children.

The J gene is TRBJ2-5, the V gene TRBV12-3 or TRBV12-4; D gene unclear. The sequence was collected from a boy between 5 and 17 years old in good health. The material sequenced was blood. DNA for the CDR3: TGTGCCAGCAGTACTCCCCCGGATCAAGAGACCCAGTACTTC. Its protein product is CASSTPPDQETQYF.